This T cell receptor (beta chain) was identified during a study of T cells in tumors after PD-1 blockade. At the level of the study: Treatment was either pembrolizumab 200 mg every 3 weeks or cemiplimab 350 mg every 2 weeks. Daily vismodegib 150 mg continued in a subset of anti-PD-1-treated patients. On average, peripheral blood gave about 120,000 TCR templates and 30,000 to 40,000 unique clonotypes.

Data came from immunoSEQ multiplex PCR; TCRdb stores just in-frame clones and leaves some out. The profile shows more than 50,000 clones, 74% of them singletons. Study-level results: Some novel exhausted tumor clones appeared in pre-treatment blood, suggesting peripheral recruitment.

CDR1 SGHRS and CDR2 YFSETQ come from the germline V gene. The length of the CDR3 is 14 residues. The germline V and J ends were trimmed by 2 bases and 3 bases, with 9 bases remaining between them. Worth noting for this clone: Its antigen is still unknown.

Sequenced here: PBMCs, sampled after anti-PD-1 treatment. This clonotype was sampled from a human donor with basal cell carcinoma. J is TRBJ1-3 and V is TRBV5-1; D might be TRBD1 (6 bases). CDR3 in amino acids: CASSFEGGGNTIYF. In DNA form, the CDR3 reads TGCGCCAGCAGCTTCGAGGGGGGTGGAAACACCATATATTTT.